The present T cell receptor beta chain was sequenced within a study of T-cell memory formation after mild COVID-19. TCRdb re-analysed the 5' RACE reads in MiXCR, keeping a single row per CDR3 protein. The sample includes roughly 310,000 distinct CDR3 sequences, approximately 16% of them seen just once. This clonotype was picked up a small number of times. The V gene lost 8 bases and the J gene lost 2 bases, with 8 bases spanning the gap. Germline V gene sequence: CDR1 KGHDR, CDR2 SFDVKD. The CDR3 is 12 residues long. V usage is TRBV24-1 and J usage is TRBJ2-5; D is unresolved. Sequenced: PBMCs or a T cell subset sorted from them (not recorded which). This TCR derives from a man aged 18 to 35 who had mild COVID-19 (a few samples of this study predate the infection). Cell type and time point are not known. CDR3 bases: TGTGCCACCACGGACGTGCAAGAGACCCAGTACTTC. Its translation: CATTDVQETQYF.